These 24 T cell receptor beta chains share one sample of origin, sequenced in a study of cytomegalovirus exposure and HLA in healthy donors. Amplification used 60 Vbeta primers and 13 Jbeta primers. Measured with immunoSEQ multiplex PCR; TCRdb has only the in-frame clones, and not every one. The sample has 180,000 or so clones; 76% are singletons. Sequencing was carried out using PBMCs. Receptors were obtained from a female donor in good health and CMV-seronegative.

V usage is TRBV10-3 and J usage is TRBJ2-7, with 10 nucleotides matching TRBD1. Germline V gives CDR1 ENHRY, CDR2 SYGVKD. The CDR3 loop spans 12 amino acids. With V trimmed by 8 bases and J by 3 bases, 1 base remained unmatched. The CDR3 sequence: CAIGTGDYEQYF. In DNA, the CDR3 is TGTGCCATCGGGACAGGGGACTACGAGCAGTACTTC.

This chain links TRBV23-1 with TRBJ1-5, with 9 positions matching TRBD1. TRBV23-1 is treated as an ORF (open reading frame) with a function not yet certain. V lost 0 bases, J lost 3 bases, and 9 bases stayed unmatched. The CDR3 extends over 18 amino acids. The CDR3 DNA follows: TGCGCCAGCAGTCAATCCAGTACAGGGGGCTTAGACAATCAGCCCCAGCATTTT. Its protein is CASSQSSTGGLDNQPQHF.

This clone was seen once. CDR3 loop: CAISEEDTIYF. DNA for the CDR3: TGTGCCATCAGTGAGGAGGACACCATATATTTT. The V call is TRBV10-3, the J call TRBJ1-3; D is unclear. Germline-derived CDR1 and CDR2 are ENHRY and SYGVKD. The CDR3 runs 11 residues. The V end was cut by 2 bases, the J end by 8 bases, with 4 bases between.

The chain combines TRBV5-6 with TRBJ2-3, with 13 bases matching TRBD2. Germline V gives CDR1 SGHDT, CDR2 YYEEEE. This CDR3 is built from 15 residues. V shed 4 bases, J shed 6 bases, and the junction held 5 bases outside the gene matches. This CDR3 reads CASSPGLAGADTQYF. In DNA form, the CDR3 reads TGTGCCAGCAGCCCTGGACTAGCGGGAGCCGATACGCAGTATTTT.

This chain links TRBV5-1 with TRBJ1-6; no definite D call. Germline V gene data show CDR1 as SGHRS and CDR2 as YFSETQ. The CDR3 has 14 amino acids. Trimming shortened V by 0 bases and J by 7 bases, and 8 bases separated the two germline ends. CDR3 loop: CASSLGAPNSPLHF. The CDR3, as DNA: TGCGCCAGCAGCTTGGGGGCCCCCAATTCACCCCTCCACTTT.

This sequence joins TRBV7-9 and TRBJ2-5; 8 bases line up with TRBD1. The CDR3 loop spans 16 amino acids. With V trimmed by 0 bases and J by 5 bases, 8 bases remained unmatched. The germline V gene encodes CDR1 SEHNR and CDR2 FQNEAQ (reference sequence). As DNA, the CDR3 is TGTGCCAGCAGCTTAGCGCACCAGGGGGCGGTGGAGACCCAGTACTTC. Translating gives CASSLAHQGAVETQYF.

The rearrangement links TRBV28 to TRBJ2-3, with 8 bases matching TRBD1. The CDR3 consists of 15 residues. V shed 4 bases and J 2 bases; nucleotides not matched to a gene: 5. Germline V gene lookup returns CDR1 MDHEN and CDR2 SYDVKM. The CDR3 DNA reads as TGTGCCAGCAGTTCAGACAGGGGAGACACAGATACGCAGTATTTT. Its translation: CASSSDRGDTDTQYF.

This clone was counted a few times. The V gene is TRBV2, the J gene TRBJ1-1, with D unresolved. Trimming left V 6 bases short and J 1 base short, with 12 bases between. The germline V gene encodes CDR1 SNHLY and CDR2 FYNNEI. The CDR3 has 14 amino acids. The CDR3 nucleotides read TGTGCCAGCAGGGAGGACGGTGGGAACACTGAAGCTTTCTTT. Translation: CASREDGGNTEAFF.

This rearrangement joins TRBV9 to TRBJ2-5; 9 positions match TRBD2. The CDR3 contains 15 residues. V was clipped by 0 bases and J by 5 bases; unmatched bases: 5. CDR1 is SGDLS and CDR2 is YYNGEE in the germline V gene. CDR3 DNA sequence: TGTGCCAGCAGCGTAGGAGGCGGGAGGGTGGAGACCCAGTACTTC. This translates into CASSVGGGRVETQYF.

This chain uses TRBV25-1 with TRBJ2-7, with a tentative D call TRBD2 (7 bases). V lost 2 bases and J lost 6, with 23 bases in between. Germline-derived CDR1 and CDR2 are MGHDK and SYGVNS. The CDR3 sequence is 17 residues long. The CDR3 nucleotides are TGTGCCAGCAGTGAAAGGGGGGGAGGCGGGATAGCGGGCGAGCAGTACTTC. Its protein product is CASSERGGGGIAGEQYF.

This sequence joins TRBV11-3 and TRBJ2-7, with 7 bases aligning to TRBD2. CDR1 is SGHNT and CDR2 is YENEEA in the germline V gene. This CDR3 has 14 residues. V shed 0 bases and J 6 bases; nucleotides not matched to a gene: 5. The CDR3 loop is CASSLEGGSAEQYF. In DNA, the CDR3 is TGTGCCAGCAGCTTAGAGGGGGGGTCCGCCGAGCAGTACTTC. Full variable domain (outside the CDR3, taken from reference TRBV11-3 and TRBJ2-7): EAGVVQSPRYKIIEKKQPVAFWCNPISGHNTLYWYLQNLGQGPELLIRYENEEAVDDSQLPKDRFSAERLKGVDSTLKIQPAELGDSAVYLCASSLEGGSAEQYFGPGTRLTVT.

This sequence joins TRBV19 and TRBJ2-2; no clear D gene. Germline values: CDR1 LNHDA, CDR2 SQIVND (reference sequence). This CDR3 spans 14 amino acids. V lost 6 bases to trimming and J lost 0 bases, with 8 bases between them. The CDR3 sequence: CASSPLANTGELFF. In DNA, the CDR3 is TGTGCCAGTAGCCCTCTAGCGAACACCGGGGAGCTGTTTTTT. Supplemented by reference TRBV19 and TRBJ2-2, the full variable domain reads DGGITQSPKYLFRKEGQNVTLSCEQNLNHDAMYWYRQDPGQGLRLIYYSQIVNDFQKGDIAEGYSVSREKKESFPLTVTSAQKNPTAFYLCASSPLANTGELFFGEGSRLTVL.

This clone was counted only a few times. The rearrangement uses TRBV29-1 and TRBJ1-2, with 7 nucleotides matching TRBD1. Per germline, CDR1 SQVTM and CDR2 ANQGSEA. The J segment lost 4 bases and the V segment lost 5 bases, leaving 7 bases of the junction unmatched. The CDR3 sequence is 13 residues long. The CDR3 reads CSVNAGQSYGYTF. The CDR3 region has the DNA TGCAGCGTTAATGCGGGACAGAGCTATGGCTACACCTTC.

This clone showed up just a few times. This chain links TRBV9 with TRBJ2-1, with 7 bases identical to TRBD2. CDR3 length equals 15 residues. Losses at the gene ends were 4 bases for V and 3 bases for J; bases not matched to a gene: 7. CDR1 and CDR2 (germline): SGDLS, YYNGEE. The chain's CDR3 is CASSPSSGLYNEQFF. The CDR3 DNA reads as TGTGCCAGCAGCCCCTCTAGCGGCCTCTACAATGAGCAGTTCTTC.

This clone was recorded once. The V call is TRBV4-1, the J call TRBJ2-7; D is possibly TRBD2 (7 bases). Per the germline V gene, CDR1 is MGHRA and CDR2 is YSYEKL. The CDR3 spans 16 residues. Deletions cut 0 bases from V and 1 base from J, with 13 bases between. This CDR3 is CASSQDAGAVSYEQYF. DNA of the CDR3: TGCGCCAGCAGCCAAGACGCGGGGGCAGTTTCCTACGAGCAGTACTTC.

The CDR3 bases are TGTGCCAGTAGGGACATCGAGAACACTGAAGCTTTCTTT. Protein product: CASRDIENTEAFF. The rearrangement uses TRBV19 and TRBJ1-1, with a possible D match to TRBD1 (5 bases). V lost 6 bases, J lost 1 base, and 9 bases lay in between. Germline loops: CDR1 LNHDA, CDR2 SQIVND (reference sequence). The CDR3 loop spans 13 amino acids. Filled out from reference TRBV19 and TRBJ1-1, the complete variable domain reads DGGITQSPKYLFRKEGQNVTLSCEQNLNHDAMYWYRQDPGQGLRLIYYSQIVNDFQKGDIAEGYSVSREKKESFPLTVTSAQKNPTAFYLCASRDIENTEAFFGQGTRLTVV.

V and J are TRBV4-2 and TRBJ2-5; 7 bases are a match to TRBD2. Trimming at V came to 3 bases and at J to 0 bases, leaving 10 bases not matched to a gene. Germline lookup yields CDR1 LGHNA and CDR2 YNFKEQ. This CDR3 contains 17 residues. CDR3: CASSQVRGAGDQETQYF. CDR3 coding DNA: TGTGCCAGCAGCCAGGTCCGAGGTGCGGGAGACCAAGAGACCCAGTACTTC.

V is TRBV9 and J is TRBJ1-3; D call uncertain. Trimming left V 2 bases short and J 0 bases short, with 15 bases between. Per germline, CDR1 SGDLS and CDR2 YYNGEE. CDR3 length: 17 residues. As DNA, the CDR3 is TGTGCCAGCAGCGTGCGTAAAACGTACTACTCTGGAAACACCATATATTTT. This encodes CASSVRKTYYSGNTIYF.

The V gene is TRBV10-3, the J gene TRBJ2-1, with 9 bases aligning to TRBD2. Per germline, CDR1 ENHRY and CDR2 SYGVKD. The CDR3 loop spans 16 amino acids. V lost 2 bases to trimming and J lost 6 bases; unmatched junction nucleotides: 8. DNA for the CDR3: TGTGCCATCAGTGAGGGAGCCAGCGGGGGGTCCAATGAGCAGTTCTTC. It translates to CAISEGASGGSNEQFF.

The chain couples TRBV19 to TRBJ1-1, with D possibly matching TRBD1 (6 bases). The CDR3 is 16 residues long. Germline V gene sequence: CDR1 LNHDA, CDR2 SQIVND (reference sequence). V was shortened by 4 bases and J by 0 bases, with 15 bases between the two germline ends. Here the CDR3 DNA reads TGTGCCAGTAGTAAGTCTACAGGGTCCATGAACACTGAAGCTTTCTTT. As protein: CASSKSTGSMNTEAFF.

The chain couples TRBV7-3 to TRBJ2-3, with 11 bases fitting TRBD2. The CDR3 consists of 18 residues. V shed 5 bases, J shed 1 base, and the junction held 11 bases outside the gene matches. The germline V gene encodes CDR1 SGHTA and CDR2 FQGTGA. The CDR3 DNA is TGTGCCAGCAGCGCAACTCATAGCGGGAGGGTCGGCACAGATACGCAGTATTTT. Residues: CASSATHSGRVGTDTQYF.

The V call is TRBV5-1, the J call TRBJ2-7, with a tentative D call TRBD2 (6 bases). The ends were cut back, 7 bases at V and 0 bases at J, with 17 bases in the middle. This CDR3 has 15 residues. CDR1 and CDR2 (germline): SGHRS, YFSETQ. The CDR3 region is CASGGRLDGSYEQYF. As DNA, the CDR3 is TGCGCCAGCGGGGGGAGACTAGATGGCTCCTACGAGCAGTACTTC. The variable domain in full, completed from reference TRBV5-1 and TRBJ2-7, reads KAGVTQTPRYLIKTRGQQVTLSCSPISGHRSVSWYQQTPGQGLQFLFEYFSETQRNKGNFPGRFSGRQFSNSRSEMNVSTLELGDSALYLCASGGRLDGSYEQYFGPGTRLTVT.

CDR3 in amino acids: CASSQEALGGGYTF. The CDR3 DNA is TGCGCCAGCAGCCAAGAAGCCCTTGGGGGCGGCTACACCTTC. The V call is TRBV4-3, the J call TRBJ1-2; TRBD1 is a possible D gene (6 bases). The CDR3 runs 14 residues. Germline V lookup: CDR1 LGHNA, CDR2 YSLEER. Trimming removed 0 bases at V and 8 bases at J, with 13 bases between.

V gene TRBV7-2 combines with J gene TRBJ2-7, with 7 bases lining up with TRBD2. CDR1 is SGHTA, CDR2 FQGNSA, per germline. V lost 6 bases to trimming and J lost 4 bases; unmatched junction nucleotides: 9. The CDR3 length is 14 residues. The CDR3 loop is CASSTLADSYEQYF. The CDR3 region has the DNA TGTGCCAGCAGTACTCTAGCGGACTCTTACGAGCAGTACTTC.